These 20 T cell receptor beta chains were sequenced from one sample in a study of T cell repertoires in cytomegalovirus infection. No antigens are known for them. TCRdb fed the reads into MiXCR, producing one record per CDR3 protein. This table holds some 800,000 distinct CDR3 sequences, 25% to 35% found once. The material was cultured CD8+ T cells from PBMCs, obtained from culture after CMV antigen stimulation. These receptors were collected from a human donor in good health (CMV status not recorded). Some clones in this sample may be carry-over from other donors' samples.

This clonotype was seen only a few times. CDR3 nucleotides: TGTGCCAGCAGTTACCCAGGACAGGCCACTGAAGCTTTCTTT. Translation: CASSYPGQATEAFF. J is TRBJ1-1 and V is TRBV6-2 or TRBV6-3; the match to TRBD1 covers 7 bases. The CDR3 is 14 amino acids. Germline CDR1 MNHEY, CDR2 SVGEGT. The trim removed 2 bases at V and 4 bases at J, leaving 4 bases unmatched.

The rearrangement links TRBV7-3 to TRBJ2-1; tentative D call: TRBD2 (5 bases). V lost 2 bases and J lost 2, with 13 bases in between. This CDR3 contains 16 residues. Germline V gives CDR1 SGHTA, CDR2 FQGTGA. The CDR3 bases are TGTGCCAGCAGCTTATCTTGGGGAGCCGCCTACAATGAGCAGTTCTTC. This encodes CASSLSWGAAYNEQFF.

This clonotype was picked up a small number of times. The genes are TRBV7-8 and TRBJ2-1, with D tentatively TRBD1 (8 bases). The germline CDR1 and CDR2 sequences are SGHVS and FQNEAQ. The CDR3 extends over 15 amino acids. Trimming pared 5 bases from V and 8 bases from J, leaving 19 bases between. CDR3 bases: TGTGCCAGCAGCCCGCAACAGGGGGGGGTCGATGAGCAGTTCTTC. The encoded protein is CASSPQQGGVDEQFF.

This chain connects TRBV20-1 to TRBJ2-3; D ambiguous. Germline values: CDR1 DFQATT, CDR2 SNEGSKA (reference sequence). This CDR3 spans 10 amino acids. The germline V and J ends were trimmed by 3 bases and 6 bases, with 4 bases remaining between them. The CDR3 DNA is TGCAGTGCTAGGTTCGATACGCAGTATTTT. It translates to CSARFDTQYF.

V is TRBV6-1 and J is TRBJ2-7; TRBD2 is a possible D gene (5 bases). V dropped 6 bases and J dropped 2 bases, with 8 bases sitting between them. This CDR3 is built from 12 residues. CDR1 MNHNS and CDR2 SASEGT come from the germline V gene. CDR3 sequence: CASRSGTYEQYF. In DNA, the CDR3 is TGTGCCAGCAGGTCCGGGACCTACGAGCAGTACTTC.

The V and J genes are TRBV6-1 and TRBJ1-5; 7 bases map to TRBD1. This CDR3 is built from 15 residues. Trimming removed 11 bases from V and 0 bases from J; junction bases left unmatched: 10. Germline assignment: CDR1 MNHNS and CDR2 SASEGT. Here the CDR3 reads CAGDRAGHSNQPQHF. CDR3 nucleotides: TGTGCCGGCGACAGGGCGGGACATAGCAATCAGCCCCAGCATTTT.

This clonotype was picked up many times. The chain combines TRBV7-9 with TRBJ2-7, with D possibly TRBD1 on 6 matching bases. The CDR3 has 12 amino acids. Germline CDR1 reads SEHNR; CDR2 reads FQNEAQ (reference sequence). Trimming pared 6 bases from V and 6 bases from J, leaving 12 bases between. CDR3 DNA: TGTGCCAGCAGTCTAGGGGGTCGCGAGCAGTACGTC. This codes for CASSLGGREQYV.

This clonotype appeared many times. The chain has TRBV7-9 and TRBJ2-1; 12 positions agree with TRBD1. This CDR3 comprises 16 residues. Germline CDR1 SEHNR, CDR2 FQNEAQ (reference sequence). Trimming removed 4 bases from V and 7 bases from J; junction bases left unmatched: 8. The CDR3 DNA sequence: TGTGCCAGCAGCTCGCGGGACAGGGGGCCGCAGAATGAGCAGTTCTTC. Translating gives CASSSRDRGPQNEQFF.

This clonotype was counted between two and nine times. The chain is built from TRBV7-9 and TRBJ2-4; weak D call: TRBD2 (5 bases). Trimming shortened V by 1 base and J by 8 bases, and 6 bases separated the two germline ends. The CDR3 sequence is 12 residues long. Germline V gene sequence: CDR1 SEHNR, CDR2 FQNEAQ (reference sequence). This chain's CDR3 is CASSLEADIQYF. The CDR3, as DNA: TGTGCCAGCAGCTTAGAAGCGGACATTCAGTACTTC. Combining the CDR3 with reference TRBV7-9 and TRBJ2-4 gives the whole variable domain DTGVSQNPRHKITKRGQNVTFRCDPISEHNRLYWYRQTLGQGPEFLTYFQNEAQLEKSRLLSDRFSAERPKGSFSTLEIQRTEQGDSAMYLCASSLEADIQYFGAGTRLSVL.

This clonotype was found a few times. The CDR3 reads CATTGGTGELFF. The DNA for the CDR3 is TGTGCCACCACGGGTGGAACCGGGGAGCTGTTTTTT. The chain links TRBV15 to TRBJ2-2; unclear D gene. The CDR3 covers 12 residues. Germline-derived CDR1 and CDR2 are LNHNV and YYDKDF (reference sequence). V lost 7 bases, J lost 5 bases, and 8 bases lay in between. The whole variable domain, filled in from reference TRBV15 and TRBJ2-2, reads DAMVIQNPRYQVTQFGKPVTLSCSQTLNHNVMYWYQQKSSQAPKLLFHYYDKDFNNEADTPDNFQSRRPNTSFCFLDIRSPGLGDTAMYLCATTGGTGELFFGEGSRLTVL.

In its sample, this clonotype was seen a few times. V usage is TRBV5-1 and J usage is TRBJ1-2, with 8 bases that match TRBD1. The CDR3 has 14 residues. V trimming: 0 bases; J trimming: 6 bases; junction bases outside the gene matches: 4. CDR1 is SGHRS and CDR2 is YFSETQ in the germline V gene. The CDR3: CASSLGQGYDGYTF. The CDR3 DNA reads TGCGCCAGCAGCTTGGGACAGGGGTATGATGGCTACACCTTC.

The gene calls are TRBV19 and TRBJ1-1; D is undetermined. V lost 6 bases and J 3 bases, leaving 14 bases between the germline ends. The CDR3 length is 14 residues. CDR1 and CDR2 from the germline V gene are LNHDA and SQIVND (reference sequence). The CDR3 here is CASRMFRGDTEAFF. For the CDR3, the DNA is TGTGCCAGTAGAATGTTCCGGGGAGACACTGAAGCTTTCTTT.

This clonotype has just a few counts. This CDR3 reads CASSPSRMGEQFF. The CDR3, as DNA: TGTGCCAGCAGCCCCAGTAGAATGGGTGAGCAGTTCTTC. This chain links TRBV11-3 with TRBJ2-1; D remains unclear. Germline values: CDR1 SGHNT, CDR2 YENEEA. CDR3 length equals 13 residues. V was cut by 5 bases and J by 9 bases, with 14 bases left in between.

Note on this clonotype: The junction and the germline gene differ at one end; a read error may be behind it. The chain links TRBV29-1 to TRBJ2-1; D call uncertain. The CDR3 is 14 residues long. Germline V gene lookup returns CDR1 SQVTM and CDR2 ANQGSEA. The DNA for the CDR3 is TGCAGCGTCGAAGCCGGGTGGACCCCCAATGAGCAGTTCTTC. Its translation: CSVEAGWTPNEQFF.

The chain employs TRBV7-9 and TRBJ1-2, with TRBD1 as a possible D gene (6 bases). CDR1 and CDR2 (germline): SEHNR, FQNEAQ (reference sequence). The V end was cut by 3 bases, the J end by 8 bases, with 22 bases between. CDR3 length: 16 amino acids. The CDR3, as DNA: TGTGCCAGCAGCTTTGAGCCTCGACAGGATTTGTACGGCTACACCTTC. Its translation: CASSFEPRQDLYGYTF.

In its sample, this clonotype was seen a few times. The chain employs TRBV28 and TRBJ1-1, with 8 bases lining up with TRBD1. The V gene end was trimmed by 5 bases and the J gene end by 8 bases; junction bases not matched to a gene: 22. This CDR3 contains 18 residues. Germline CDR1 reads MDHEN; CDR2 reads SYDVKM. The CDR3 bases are TGTGCCAGCAGTCCAAAGACCCTCAGGGGGCGCCGGTTCTCCGAAGCTTTCTTT. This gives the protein CASSPKTLRGRRFSEAFF.

The DNA of the CDR3 is TGTGCCAGCAGTGAAGCGACAGGGGCCTACTATGGCTACACCTTC. Protein: CASSEATGAYYGYTF. The rearrangement joins TRBV6-1 to TRBJ1-2; 8 nucleotides align to TRBD1. V was pared by 0 bases and J by 3 bases, with 3 bases of the junction left unmatched. The CDR3 has 15 amino acids. Per germline, CDR1 MNHNS and CDR2 SASEGT.

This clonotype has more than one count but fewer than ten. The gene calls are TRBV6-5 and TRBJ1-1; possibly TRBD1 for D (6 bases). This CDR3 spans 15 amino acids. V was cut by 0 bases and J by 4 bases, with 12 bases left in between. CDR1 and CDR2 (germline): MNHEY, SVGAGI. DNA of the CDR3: TGTGCCAGCAGTTACTCGAAGGGGGGGTTCACTGAAGCTTTCTTT. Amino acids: CASSYSKGGFTEAFF.

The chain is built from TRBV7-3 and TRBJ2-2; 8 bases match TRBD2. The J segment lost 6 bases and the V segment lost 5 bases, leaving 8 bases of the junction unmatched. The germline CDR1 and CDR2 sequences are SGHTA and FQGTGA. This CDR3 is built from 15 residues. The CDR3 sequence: CASSAAGGGAGELFF. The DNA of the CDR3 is TGTGCCAGCAGCGCTGCCGGGGGGGGAGCCGGGGAGCTGTTTTTT.

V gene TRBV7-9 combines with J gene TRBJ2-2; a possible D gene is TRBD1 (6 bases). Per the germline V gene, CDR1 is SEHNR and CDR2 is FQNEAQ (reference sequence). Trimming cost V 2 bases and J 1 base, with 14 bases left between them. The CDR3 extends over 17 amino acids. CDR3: CASSLMLGHWNTGELFF. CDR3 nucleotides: TGTGCCAGCAGCTTAATGTTGGGACACTGGAACACCGGGGAGCTGTTTTTT.